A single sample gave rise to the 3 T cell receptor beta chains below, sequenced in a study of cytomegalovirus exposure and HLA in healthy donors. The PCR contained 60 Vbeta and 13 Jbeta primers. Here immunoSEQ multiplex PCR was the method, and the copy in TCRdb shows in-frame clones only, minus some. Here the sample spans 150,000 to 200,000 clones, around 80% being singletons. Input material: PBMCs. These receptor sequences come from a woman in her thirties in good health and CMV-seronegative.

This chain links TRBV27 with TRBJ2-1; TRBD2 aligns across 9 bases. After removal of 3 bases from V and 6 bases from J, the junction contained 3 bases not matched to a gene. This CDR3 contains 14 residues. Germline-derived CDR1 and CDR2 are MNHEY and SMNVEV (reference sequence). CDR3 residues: CASSLATSGNEQFF. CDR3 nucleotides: TGTGCCAGCAGTTTGGCGACTAGCGGCAATGAGCAGTTCTTC.

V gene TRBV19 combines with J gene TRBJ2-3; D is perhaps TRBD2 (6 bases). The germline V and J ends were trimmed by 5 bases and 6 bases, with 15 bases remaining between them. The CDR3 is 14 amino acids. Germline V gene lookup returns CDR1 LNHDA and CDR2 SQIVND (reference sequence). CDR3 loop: CASSLGDFADTQYF. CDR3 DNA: TGTGCCAGTAGTTTAGGGGACTTTGCGGATACGCAGTATTTT.

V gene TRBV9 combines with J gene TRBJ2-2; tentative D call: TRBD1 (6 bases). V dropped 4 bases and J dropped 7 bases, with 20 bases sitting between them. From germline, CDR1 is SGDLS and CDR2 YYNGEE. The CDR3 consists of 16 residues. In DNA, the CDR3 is TGTGCCAGCAGCACAACCGGGACACCGGGCGTCGGGGAGCTGTTTTTT. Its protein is CASSTTGTPGVGELFF.